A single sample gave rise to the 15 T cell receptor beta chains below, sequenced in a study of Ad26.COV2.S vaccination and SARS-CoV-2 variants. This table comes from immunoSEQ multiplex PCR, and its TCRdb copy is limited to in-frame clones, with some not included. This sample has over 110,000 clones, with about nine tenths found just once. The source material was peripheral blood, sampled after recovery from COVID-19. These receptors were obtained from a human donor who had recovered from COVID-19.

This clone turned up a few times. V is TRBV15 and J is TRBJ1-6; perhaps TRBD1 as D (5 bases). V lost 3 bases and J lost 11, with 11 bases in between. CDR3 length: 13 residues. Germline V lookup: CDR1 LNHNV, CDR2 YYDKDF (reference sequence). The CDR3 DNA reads TGTGCCACCAGCAGGGGGGGGGAAACACCCCTCCACTTT. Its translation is CATSRGGETPLHF.

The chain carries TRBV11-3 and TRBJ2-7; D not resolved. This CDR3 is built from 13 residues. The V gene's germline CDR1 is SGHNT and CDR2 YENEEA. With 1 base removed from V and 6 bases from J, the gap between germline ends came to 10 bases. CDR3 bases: TGTGCCAGCAGCTTAGGTATTGATTTCGAGCAGTACTTC. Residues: CASSLGIDFEQYF.

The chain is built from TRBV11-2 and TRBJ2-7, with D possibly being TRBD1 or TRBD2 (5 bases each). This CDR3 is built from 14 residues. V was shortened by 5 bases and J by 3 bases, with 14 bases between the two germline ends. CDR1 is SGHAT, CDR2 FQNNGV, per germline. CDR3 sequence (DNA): TGTGCCAGCAGCCCCTCCGGGACCCTCTACGAGCAGTACTTC. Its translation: CASSPSGTLYEQYF.

The CDR3 sequence is CASYRYGYTF. DNA of the CDR3: TGTGCCAGTTACAGGTATGGCTACACCTTC. This rearrangement joins TRBV19 to TRBJ1-2, with D possibly matching TRBD1 (5 bases). Germline V gene sequence: CDR1 LNHDA, CDR2 SQIVND (reference sequence). This CDR3 has 10 amino acids. Trimming left V 8 bases short and J 5 bases short, with 6 bases between.

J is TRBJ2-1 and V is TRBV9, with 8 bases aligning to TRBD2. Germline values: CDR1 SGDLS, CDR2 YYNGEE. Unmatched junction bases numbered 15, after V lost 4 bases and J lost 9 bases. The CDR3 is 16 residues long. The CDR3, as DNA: TGTGCCAGCAGCCACAACCTTTGGACTAGCCACTTTGAGCAGTTCTTC. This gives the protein CASSHNLWTSHFEQFF.

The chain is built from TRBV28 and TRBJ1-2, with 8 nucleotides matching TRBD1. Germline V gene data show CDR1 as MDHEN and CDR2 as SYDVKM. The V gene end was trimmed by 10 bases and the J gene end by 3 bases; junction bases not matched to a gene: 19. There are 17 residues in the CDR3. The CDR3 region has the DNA TGTGCCATCTCGACGCCGGGACAGGTATCGGTCGACTATGGCTACACCTTC. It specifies CAISTPGQVSVDYGYTF.

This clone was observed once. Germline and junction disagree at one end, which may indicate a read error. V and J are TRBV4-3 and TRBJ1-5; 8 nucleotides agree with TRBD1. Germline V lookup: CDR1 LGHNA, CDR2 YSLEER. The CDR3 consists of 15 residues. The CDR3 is CASSQVQGAVQPQHF. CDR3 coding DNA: TGCGCCAGCAGTCAAGTGCAGGGGGCCGTTCAGCCCCAGCATTTT.

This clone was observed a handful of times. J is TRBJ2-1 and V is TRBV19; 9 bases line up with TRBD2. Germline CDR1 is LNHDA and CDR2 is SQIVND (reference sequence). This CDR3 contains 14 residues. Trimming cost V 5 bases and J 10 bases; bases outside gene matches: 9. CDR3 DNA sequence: TGTGCCAGTAGTTGGGGCCCCGCGGGGGGGGAGCAGTTCTTC. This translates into CASSWGPAGGEQFF.

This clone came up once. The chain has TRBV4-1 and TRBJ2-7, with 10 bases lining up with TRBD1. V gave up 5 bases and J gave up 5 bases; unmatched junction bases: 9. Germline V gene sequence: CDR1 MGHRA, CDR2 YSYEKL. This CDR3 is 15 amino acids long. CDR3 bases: TGCGCCAGCAGCTCCCAGGGACAGGGGTTCGACGAGCAGTACTTC. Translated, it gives CASSSQGQGFDEQYF.

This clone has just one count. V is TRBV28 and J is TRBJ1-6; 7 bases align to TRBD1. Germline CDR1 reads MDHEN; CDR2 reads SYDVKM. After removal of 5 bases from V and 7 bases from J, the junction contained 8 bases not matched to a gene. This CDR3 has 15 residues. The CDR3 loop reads CASSTNRQGNSPLHF. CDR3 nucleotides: TGTGCCAGCAGTACAAACCGACAGGGAAATTCACCCCTCCACTTT.

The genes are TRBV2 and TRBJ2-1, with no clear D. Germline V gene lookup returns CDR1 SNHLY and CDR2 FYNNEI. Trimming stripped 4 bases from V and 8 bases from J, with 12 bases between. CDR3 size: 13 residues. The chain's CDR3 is CASSALGSYEQFF. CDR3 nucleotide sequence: TGTGCCAGCAGTGCTCTGGGGTCGTATGAGCAGTTCTTC.

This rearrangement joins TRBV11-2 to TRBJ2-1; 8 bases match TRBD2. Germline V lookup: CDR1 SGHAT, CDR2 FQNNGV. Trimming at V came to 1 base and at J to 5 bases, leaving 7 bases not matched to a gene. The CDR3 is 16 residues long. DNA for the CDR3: TGTGCCAGCAGCTTAGCGAGTAGCGGGGATCACAATGAGCAGTTCTTC. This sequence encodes CASSLASSGDHNEQFF.

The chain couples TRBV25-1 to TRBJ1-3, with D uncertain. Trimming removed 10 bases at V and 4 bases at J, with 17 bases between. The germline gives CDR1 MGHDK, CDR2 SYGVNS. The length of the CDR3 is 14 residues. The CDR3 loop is CATGSGSKGNTIYF. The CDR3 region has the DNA TGTGCCACCGGGTCGGGTTCAAAGGGAAACACCATATATTTT. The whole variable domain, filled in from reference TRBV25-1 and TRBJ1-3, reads EADIYQTPRYLVIGTGKKITLECSQTMGHDKMYWYQQDPGMELHLIHYSYGVNSTEKGDLSSESTVSRIRTEHFPLTLESARPSHTSQYLCATGSGSKGNTIYFGEGSWLTVV.

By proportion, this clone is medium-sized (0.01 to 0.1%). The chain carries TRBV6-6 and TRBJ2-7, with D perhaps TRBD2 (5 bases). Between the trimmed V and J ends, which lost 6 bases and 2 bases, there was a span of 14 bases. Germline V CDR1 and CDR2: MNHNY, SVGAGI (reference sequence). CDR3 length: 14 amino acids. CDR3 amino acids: CASRTDFPPYEQYF. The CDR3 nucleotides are TGTGCCAGCAGGACGGACTTTCCTCCCTACGAGCAGTACTTC.

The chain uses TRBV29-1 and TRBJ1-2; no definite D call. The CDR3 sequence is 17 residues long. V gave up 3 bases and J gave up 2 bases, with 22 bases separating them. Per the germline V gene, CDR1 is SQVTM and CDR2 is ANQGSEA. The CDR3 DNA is TGCAGCGTTGATCGGGGTAATGTTGGCCTTCGAAACTATGGCTACACCTTC. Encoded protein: CSVDRGNVGLRNYGYTF.